This T cell receptor (beta chain) was retrieved from a study of shared clonotypes between healthy human individuals. Study summary: CD8 memory received one plate per donor, CD8 naive two, CD4 memory three and CD4 naive three.

The CDR3 extends over 15 amino acids. In germline, CDR1 is ENHRY, CDR2 SYGVKD. The V segment lost 10 bases and the J segment 4 bases; nucleotides outside the gene matches: 15. Over several immunoSEQ plates, each subset's genomic DNA was distributed in even portions. TCRdb keeps only in-frame clones here, not all; method: immunoSEQ multiplex PCR. The table lists approximately 1,000,000 clones, 75% to 80% of them singletons. The chain carries TRBV10-3 and TRBJ1-2; 7 nucleotides line up with TRBD1. This TCR was recovered from a man between 18 and 35 years old in good health. Some clones in this sample may be carry-over from other donors' samples. The sequencing input was memory CD4+ T cells from PBMCs. Indicated subset: CD45RA-negative fraction. The CDR3 is CANTLDDRATYGYTF. The CDR3 nucleotides are TGTGCCAACACACTGGACGACAGGGCTACCTATGGCTACACCTTC.